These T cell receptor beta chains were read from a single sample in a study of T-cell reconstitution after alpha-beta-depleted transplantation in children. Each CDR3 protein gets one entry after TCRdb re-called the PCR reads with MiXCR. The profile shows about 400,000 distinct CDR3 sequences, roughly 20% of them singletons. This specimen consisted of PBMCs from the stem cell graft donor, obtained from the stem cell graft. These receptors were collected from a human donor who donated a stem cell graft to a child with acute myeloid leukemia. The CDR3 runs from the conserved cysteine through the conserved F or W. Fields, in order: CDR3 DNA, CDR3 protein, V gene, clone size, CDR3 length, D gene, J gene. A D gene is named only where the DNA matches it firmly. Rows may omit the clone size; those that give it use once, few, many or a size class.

DNA: TGTGCCAGCAGCATTGGACCGGGGCTGGGCTATGGCTACACCTTC
CDR3: CASSIGPGLGYGYTF
V: TRBV7-2
size: .
length: 15
D: .
J: TRBJ1-2

DNA: TGTGCCAGCAGTGCGACACGCTCCTACAATGAGCAGTTCTTC
CDR3: CASSATRSYNEQFF
V: TRBV12-3/TRBV12-4
size: many
length: 14
D: .
J: TRBJ2-1

DNA: TGCAGCGTTGGAGGGGGGGGCAATCAGCCCCAGCATTTT
CDR3: CSVGGGGNQPQHF
V: TRBV29-1
size: few
length: 13
D: .
J: TRBJ1-5

DNA: TGCAGTGCCCCTCAGGACAGCAGTTACAATGAGCAGTTCTTC
CDR3: CSAPQDSSYNEQFF
V: TRBV20-1
size: many
length: 14
D: .
J: TRBJ2-1

DNA: TGCAGCGTTGAAGGAGGCGGGCGGAATTACAATGAGCAGTTCTTC
CDR3: CSVEGGGRNYNEQFF
V: TRBV29-1
size: .
length: 15
D: .
J: TRBJ2-1

DNA: TGTGCCTGGAGCGAACAGGGGGCCGGGGAGCTGTTTTTT
CDR3: CAWSEQGAGELFF
V: TRBV30
size: many
length: 13
D: TRBD1
J: TRBJ2-2

DNA: TGTGCCTGGAGTGTAGATACGCTCGAGCAGTACTTC
CDR3: CAWSVDTLEQYF
V: TRBV30
size: .
length: 12
D: .
J: TRBJ2-7

DNA: TGTGCCAGCAGCCAAGAATATAGTAACGAGCAGTACTTC
CDR3: CASSQEYSNEQYF
V: TRBV4-2
size: many
length: 13
D: .
J: TRBJ2-7

DNA: TGCAGTGCTAGCCGCAGGTCAGGGCTTTTAGCCGAGCAGTACTTC
CDR3: CSASRRSGLLAEQYF
V: TRBV20-1
size: .
length: 15
D: .
J: TRBJ2-7

DNA: TGCAGCGTTGAGGGAATGAGCTCCTACAATGAGCAGTTCTTC
CDR3: CSVEGMSSYNEQFF
V: TRBV29-1
size: many
length: 14
D: .
J: TRBJ2-1

DNA: TGCAGTGCTAATGCCGGGACAGAGAACACAGATACGCAGTATTTT
CDR3: CSANAGTENTDTQYF
V: TRBV20-1
size: .
length: 15
D: TRBD1
J: TRBJ2-3

DNA: TGCAGTGCTATTTCGGCTAGCGGGATTCAGGAGACCCAGTACTTC
CDR3: CSAISASGIQETQYF
V: TRBV20-1
size: many
length: 15
D: TRBD2
J: TRBJ2-5

DNA: TGCAGTCTGGAGGGGCCCTTCAACAATGAGCAGTTCTTC
CDR3: CSLEGPFNNEQFF
V: TRBV29-1
size: few
length: 13
D: .
J: TRBJ2-1

DNA: TGTGCCAGCAGAGGGGACGGCCACAATGAGCAGTTCTTC
CDR3: CASRGDGHNEQFF
V: TRBV28
size: few
length: 13
D: .
J: TRBJ2-1

DNA: TGCAGTGCTGTCCGTCCTAGCGGGAGCTACAATGAGCAGTTCTTC
CDR3: CSAVRPSGSYNEQFF
V: TRBV20-1
size: .
length: 15
D: TRBD2
J: TRBJ2-1

DNA: TGTGCCAGCAGCTTAGGACTAGCGGGAGTTGAAGGGACCCAGTACTTC
CDR3: CASSLGLAGVEGTQYF
V: TRBV7-2
size: .
length: 16
D: TRBD2
J: TRBJ2-5

DNA: TGTGCCAGCAGAACGGACAGAGACAATCAGCCCCAGCATTTT
CDR3: CASRTDRDNQPQHF
V: TRBV27
size: .
length: 14
D: .
J: TRBJ1-5

DNA: TGTGCCAGCAGTGACAGGACAGATAGTGGCTACACCTTC
CDR3: CASSDRTDSGYTF
V: TRBV25-1
size: .
length: 13
D: .
J: TRBJ1-2